This T cell receptor beta chain was found in a study of T cells in Graves' hyperthyroidism and ophthalmopathy. Study conclusions and caveats: Stable hyperthyroidism was told apart from ophthalmopathy by a model built on 13 V-J features. In the blood, most expanded thyroid clonotypes above 0.001 appeared as well.

Amplification targeted TCR beta CDR3 regions from RNA transcripts. A first-round RT-PCR of the TCR CDR3 used the HTBI primer set. TCRdb itself ran the multiplex PCR reads through MiXCR, one entry per CDR3 protein. The data contain 110,000 to 150,000 distinct CDR3 sequences, around 20% of them singletons. Orbital computed tomography, thyroid ultrasound, serum thyroxine and TRAb, and clinical symptoms together informed the diagnoses. About 10 ml fresh peripheral blood yielded the PBMCs. Per germline, CDR1 SQVTM and CDR2 ANQGSEA. The CDR3 covers 13 residues. Trimming shortened V by 4 bases and J by 1 base, and 10 bases separated the two germline ends. This clonotype came up many times. Its antigen remains unidentified.

This sequence originates from a woman between 45 and 60 years old with Graves' hyperthyroidism that later progressed to Graves' ophthalmopathy. V usage is TRBV29-1 and J usage is TRBJ1-1; TRBD1 might be the D (5 bases). The sample taken for sequencing was blood. This CDR3 is CSVGWGRNTEAFF. The DNA of the CDR3 is TGCAGCGTTGGGTGGGGGAGGAACACTGAAGCTTTCTTT.